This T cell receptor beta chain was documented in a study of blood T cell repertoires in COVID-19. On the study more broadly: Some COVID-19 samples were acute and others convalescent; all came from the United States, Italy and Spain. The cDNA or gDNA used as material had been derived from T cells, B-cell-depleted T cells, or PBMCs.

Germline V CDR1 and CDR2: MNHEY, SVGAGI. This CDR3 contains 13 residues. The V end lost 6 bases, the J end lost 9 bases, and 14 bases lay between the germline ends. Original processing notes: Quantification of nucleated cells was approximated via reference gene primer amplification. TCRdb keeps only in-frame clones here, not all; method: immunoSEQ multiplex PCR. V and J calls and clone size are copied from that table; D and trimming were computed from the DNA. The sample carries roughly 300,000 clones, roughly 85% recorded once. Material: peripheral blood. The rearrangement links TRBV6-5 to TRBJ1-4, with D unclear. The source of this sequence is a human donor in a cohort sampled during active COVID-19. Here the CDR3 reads CASSPTGGQKLFF. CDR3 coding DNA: TGTGCCAGCAGCCCCACGGGAGGGCAAAAACTGTTTTTT.